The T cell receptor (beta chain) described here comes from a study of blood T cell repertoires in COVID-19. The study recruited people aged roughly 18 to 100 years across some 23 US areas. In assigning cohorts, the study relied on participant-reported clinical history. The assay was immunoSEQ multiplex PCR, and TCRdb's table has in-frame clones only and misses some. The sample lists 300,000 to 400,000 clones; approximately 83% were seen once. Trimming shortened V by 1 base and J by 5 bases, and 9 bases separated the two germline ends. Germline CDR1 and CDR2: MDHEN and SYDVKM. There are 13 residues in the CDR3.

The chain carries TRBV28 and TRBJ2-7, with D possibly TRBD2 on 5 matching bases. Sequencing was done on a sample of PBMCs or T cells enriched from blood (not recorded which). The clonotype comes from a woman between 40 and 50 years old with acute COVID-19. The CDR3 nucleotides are TGTGCCAGCAGTTTATTTCAGGAGGACGAGCAGTACTTC. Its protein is CASSLFQEDEQYF.